Listed here are 2 T cell receptor beta chains from one sample, sequenced in a study of PD-1 blockade in mismatch repair-deficient tumors. Clones were read by immunoSEQ multiplex PCR, and TCRdb kept only the in-frame ones, dropping some. The table records roughly 120,000 clones, roughly 86% of them present only once. The source was peripheral blood, collected 72 weeks after starting pembrolizumab. These TCRs come from an adult with mismatch repair-deficient cancer.

The chain has TRBV7-9 and TRBJ2-7; D is uncertain. This CDR3 is 11 amino acids long. Germline-derived CDR1 and CDR2 are SEHNR and FQNEAQ (reference sequence). The ends were cut back, 5 bases at V and 3 bases at J, with 5 bases in the middle. The chain's CDR3 is CASSADYEQYF. Written as DNA, the CDR3 is TGTGCCAGCAGCGCCGACTACGAGCAGTACTTC.

This chain links TRBV30 with TRBJ1-5; 7 bases are shared with TRBD1. The J segment lost 8 bases and the V segment lost 3 bases, leaving 10 bases of the junction unmatched. Per the germline V gene, CDR1 is GTSNPN and CDR2 is SVGIG (reference sequence). This CDR3 comprises 14 residues. The CDR3 reads CAWSSTGVIKPQHF. CDR3 nucleotide sequence: TGTGCCTGGAGCTCAACAGGGGTAATTAAGCCCCAGCATTTT.